The 8 T cell receptor beta chains below come from one sample, sequenced in a study of T cells in narcolepsy. Some clones are missing from TCRdb's copy, which holds only in-frame ones; the method was immunoSEQ multiplex PCR. The sample has about 27,000 clones, around nine tenths seen once. The sample comprised CD45RA- memory CD4+ T cells from PBMCs. These receptors were collected from a human donor with narcolepsy.

The chain joins TRBV29-1 to TRBJ2-3; 7 positions agree with TRBD1. Germline loops: CDR1 SQVTM, CDR2 ANQGSEA. The trim removed 3 bases at V and 4 bases at J, leaving 1 base unmatched. This CDR3 spans 12 amino acids. CDR3 loop: CSVDQGADTQYF. CDR3 nucleotides: TGCAGCGTTGACCAGGGGGCAGATACGCAGTATTTT.

The chain joins TRBV5-4 to TRBJ2-5; no definite D call. The CDR3 spans 15 residues. CDR1 SGHNT and CDR2 YYREEE come from the germline V gene (reference sequence). Trimming cost V 0 bases and J 5 bases, with 14 bases left between them. The CDR3: CASSLGWKGSETQYF. CDR3 bases: TGTGCCAGCAGCTTGGGATGGAAGGGCAGTGAGACCCAGTACTTC.

The V gene is TRBV14, the J gene TRBJ2-2; D unresolved. V was trimmed by 7 bases and J by 1 base, leaving 10 bases between them. CDR3 length equals 14 residues. Germline values: CDR1 SGHDN, CDR2 FVKESK. CDR3 in amino acids: CASTRSWNTGELFF. CDR3 bases: TGTGCCAGCACCCGGAGCTGGAACACCGGGGAGCTGTTTTTT. The full variable domain, in which reference TRBV14 and TRBJ2-2 provide the parts outside the CDR3, is EAGVTQFPSHSVIEKGQTVTLRCDPISGHDNLYWYRRVMGKEIKFLLHFVKESKQDESGMPNNRFLAERTGGTYSTLKVQPAELEDSGVYFCASTRSWNTGELFFGEGSRLTVL.

This chain links TRBV4-2 with TRBJ2-5, with 10 bases lining up with TRBD2. CDR3 length equals 16 residues. Germline V CDR1 and CDR2: LGHNA, YNFKEQ. Trimming cost V 0 bases and J 4 bases; bases outside gene matches: 5. The CDR3 protein is CASSQETSGAGETQYF. CDR3 in DNA: TGTGCCAGCAGCCAAGAAACTAGCGGGGCAGGAGAGACCCAGTACTTC.

J is TRBJ1-2 and V is TRBV9; possibly TRBD1 for D (5 bases). The germline V and J ends were trimmed by 0 bases and 5 bases, with 14 bases remaining between them. The CDR3 runs to 15 residues. Per the germline V gene, CDR1 is SGDLS and CDR2 is YYNGEE. The CDR3 here is CASSVVPTDSYGYTF. The DNA for the CDR3 is TGTGCCAGCAGCGTAGTTCCGACAGACTCTTATGGCTACACCTTC.

This chain links TRBV16 with TRBJ1-2; D possibly corresponds to TRBD1 (5 bases). V lost 4 bases and J 3 bases, leaving 24 bases between the germline ends. The CDR3 is made up of 18 amino acids. CDR1 KGHSY and CDR2 FQNENV come from the germline V gene. The CDR3 DNA follows: TGTGCCAGCAGCCCGCAAAGGAGGGGTAGTTTTCCGGACTATGGCTACACCTTC. Its protein product is CASSPQRRGSFPDYGYTF. The full variable domain, rest sourced from reference TRBV16 and TRBJ1-2, is GEEVAQTPKHLVRGEGQKAKLYCAPIKGHSYVFWYQQVLKNEFKFLISFQNENVFDETGMPKERFSAKCLPNSPCSLEIQATKLEDSAVYFCASSPQRRGSFPDYGYTFGSGTRLTVV.

The chain uses TRBV25-1 and TRBJ1-2; D call uncertain. CDR1 and CDR2 from the germline V gene are MGHDK and SYGVNS. This CDR3 spans 15 amino acids. Trimming removed 2 bases at V and 4 bases at J, with 14 bases between. The CDR3 protein is CASSEPGASGYGYTF. In DNA form, the CDR3 reads TGTGCCAGCAGTGAACCCGGCGCCTCCGGCTATGGCTACACCTTC.

The chain uses TRBV7-6 and TRBJ1-2, with a tentative D call TRBD1 (6 bases). The CDR3 loop spans 13 amino acids. Germline V gives CDR1 SGHVS, CDR2 FNYEAQ. V gave up 5 bases and J gave up 9 bases, with 16 bases separating them. The CDR3 loop reads CASSHRDTGSYTF. The CDR3 DNA sequence: TGTGCCAGCAGCCACCGGGACACGGGCAGCTACACCTTC.